The 28 T cell receptor beta chains presented below share a single source sample, sequenced in a study of neoadjuvant anti-PD-1 for oral cavity cancer. Described time point: after neoadjuvant nivolumab, at surgical resection. Produced via immunoSEQ multiplex PCR; TCRdb's table is partial and in-frame only. The data hold some 14,000 clones, with roughly 74% observed a single time. The starting material was PBMCs, obtained after nivolumab (anti-PD-1) treatment. Receptors were obtained from a person aged 40 to 85 with oral cavity squamous cell carcinoma.

This rearrangement joins TRBV28 to TRBJ2-5; maybe TRBD1 (5 bases). The V end was cut by 5 bases, the J end by 7 bases, with 20 bases between. The V gene's germline CDR1 is MDHEN and CDR2 SYDVKM. This CDR3 comprises 15 residues. CDR3 sequence reads: CASSPTTDKSRTQYF. The CDR3 bases are TGTGCCAGCAGTCCTACTACGGACAAATCCAGGACCCAGTACTTC. Together with reference TRBV28 and TRBJ2-5, the CDR3 gives the full variable domain: DVKVTQSSRYLVKRTGEKVFLECVQDMDHENMFWYRQDPGLGLRLIYFSYDVKMKEKGDIPEGYSVSREKKERFSLILESASTNQTSMYLCASSPTTDKSRTQYFGPGTRLLVL.

The J gene is TRBJ2-7, the V gene TRBV27, with D possibly TRBD2 on 5 matching bases. V was pared by 2 bases and J by 2 bases, with 7 bases between. The CDR3 runs to 13 residues. Germline loops: CDR1 MNHEY, CDR2 SMNVEV (reference sequence). The CDR3 coding sequence is TGTGCCAGCAGTTTAAGGGAGACCTACGAGCAGTACTTC. Translation: CASSLRETYEQYF.

This chain joins TRBV19 and TRBJ2-1; D is unresolved. V was trimmed by 0 bases and J by 0 bases, leaving 9 bases between them. The germline gives CDR1 LNHDA, CDR2 SQIVND (reference sequence). This CDR3 is 16 amino acids long. CDR3 in amino acids: CASSIDGYSSYNEQFF. The CDR3 bases are TGTGCCAGTAGTATAGACGGGTACAGCTCCTACAATGAGCAGTTCTTC.

The chain joins TRBV2 to TRBJ2-7; 8 nucleotides match TRBD1. Trimming at V came to 5 bases and at J to 7 bases, leaving 10 bases not matched to a gene. Germline lookup yields CDR1 SNHLY and CDR2 FYNNEI. The CDR3 contains 14 residues. CDR3 region: CASSQLGQVSEQYF. The CDR3 nucleotides read TGTGCCAGCAGTCAGTTGGGACAGGTCTCGGAGCAGTACTTC.

The V gene is TRBV6-6, the J gene TRBJ1-5; TRBD1 matches 8 bases. Per the germline V gene, CDR1 is MNHNY and CDR2 is SVGAGI (reference sequence). CDR3 length: 16 residues. Trimming took 5 bases from V and 5 from J; bases not matched to a gene: 11. The chain's CDR3 is CASSLPRTGNDQPQHF. The CDR3, as DNA: TGTGCCAGCAGTCTCCCGAGGACAGGGAACGATCAGCCCCAGCATTTT.

This clone was counted between two and nine times. This chain's CDR3 is CASRPRDRGPASGIRSYNEQFF. The CDR3 DNA sequence: TGTGCCAGCAGACCCCGGGACAGGGGGCCGGCTAGCGGGATTCGCTCCTACAATGAGCAGTTCTTC. The chain combines TRBV2 with TRBJ2-1, with TRBD1 identical over 12 bases. The trim removed 6 bases at V and 0 bases at J, leaving 21 bases unmatched. Germline CDR1 SNHLY, CDR2 FYNNEI. CDR3 length equals 22 residues.

V gene TRBV6-5 combines with J gene TRBJ2-7; D is perhaps TRBD2 (5 bases). The length of the CDR3 is 15 residues. Germline CDR1 and CDR2: MNHEY and SVGAGI. The V gene lost 6 bases and the J gene lost 3 bases, with 18 bases spanning the gap. The CDR3 DNA follows: TGTGCCAGCAGGCCCACTAGGTTAGGCAGCTACGAGCAGTACTTC. Amino acid sequence: CASRPTRLGSYEQYF.

This clone was found a few times. V and J are TRBV30 and TRBJ2-7; perhaps TRBD1 as D (6 bases). The CDR3 is 13 residues long. Germline V gene lookup returns CDR1 GTSNPN and CDR2 SVGIG (reference sequence). V lost 2 bases and J 3 bases, leaving 11 bases between the germline ends. CDR3 amino acids: CAWSHGQFYEQYF. In DNA, the CDR3 is TGTGCCTGGAGTCATGGACAGTTCTACGAGCAGTACTTC.

The chain has TRBV5-1 and TRBJ2-1; D perhaps matches TRBD2 (6 bases). Trimming took off 2 bases at V and 0 bases at J, with 18 bases between the two ends. There are 18 residues in the CDR3. Per the germline V gene, CDR1 is SGHRS and CDR2 is YFSETQ. CDR3: CASSFWPDLASSYNEQFF. In nucleotides, the CDR3 is TGCGCCAGCAGCTTTTGGCCCGACCTAGCGAGCTCCTACAATGAGCAGTTCTTC.

The rearrangement links TRBV27 to TRBJ2-6; D is ambiguous. Germline-derived CDR1 and CDR2 are MNHEY and SMNVEV (reference sequence). V was cut by 3 bases and J by 0 bases, with 3 bases left in between. The CDR3 length is 14 residues. CDR3 region: CASSFASGANVLTF. Here the CDR3 DNA reads TGTGCCAGCAGTTTCGCCTCTGGGGCCAACGTCCTGACTTTC.

This chain joins TRBV7-9 and TRBJ1-2; tentatively, D is TRBD1 (5 bases). Trimming stripped 5 bases from V and 8 bases from J, with 15 bases between. The CDR3 extends over 13 amino acids. The germline gives CDR1 SEHNR, CDR2 FQNEAQ (reference sequence). CDR3 protein: CASSPYTGSGYTF. The DNA for the CDR3 is TGTGCCAGCAGCCCTTATACAGGTTCCGGCTACACCTTC. The whole variable domain, filled in from reference TRBV7-9 and TRBJ1-2, reads DTGVSQNPRHKITKRGQNVTFRCDPISEHNRLYWYRQTLGQGPEFLTYFQNEAQLEKSRLLSDRFSAERPKGSFSTLEIQRTEQGDSAMYLCASSPYTGSGYTFGSGTRLTVV.

The chain employs TRBV7-9 and TRBJ2-3, with D maybe TRBD1 (6 bases). This CDR3 is 15 amino acids long. The ends were cut back, 5 bases at V and 5 bases at J, with 17 bases in the middle. From germline, CDR1 is SEHNR and CDR2 FQNEAQ (reference sequence). The DNA for the CDR3 is TGTGCCAGCAGCCAGGGGCAGGGCGGAAGAGATACGCAGTATTTT. Its translation is CASSQGQGGRDTQYF.

The J gene is TRBJ2-2, the V gene TRBV7-9; D may be TRBD2 (6 bases). The CDR3 sequence is 14 residues long. V was shortened by 9 bases and J by 5 bases, with 16 bases between the two germline ends. Germline CDR1 is SEHNR and CDR2 is FQNEAQ (reference sequence). The CDR3 nucleotides read TGTGCCAGTGCGACTAGGGCCACGACCGGGGAGCTGTTTTTT. Translation: CASATRATTGELFF.

The gene calls are TRBV6-5 and TRBJ1-3; tentative D call: TRBD1 (6 bases). Trimming removed 6 bases at V and 2 bases at J, with 8 bases between. The CDR3 consists of 13 residues. Germline loops: CDR1 MNHEY, CDR2 SVGAGI. CDR3 coding DNA: TGTGCCAGCAGGGAGGGGGCTGGAAACACCATATATTTT. This codes for CASREGAGNTIYF.

In its sample, this clone was seen a few times. The chain has TRBV2 and TRBJ1-2, with a weak D call TRBD1 (5 bases). The CDR3 length is 14 residues. With 3 bases removed from V and 6 bases from J, the gap between germline ends came to 14 bases. CDR1 is SNHLY, CDR2 FYNNEI, per germline. This CDR3 is CASSEFRVEDGYTF. As DNA, the CDR3 is TGTGCCAGCAGTGAGTTCAGGGTGGAGGATGGCTACACCTTC.

V is TRBV19 and J is TRBJ1-1; no firm D call. Germline V gene data show CDR1 as LNHDA and CDR2 as SQIVND (reference sequence). V lost 6 bases to trimming and J lost 1 base, with 9 bases between them. The CDR3 covers 13 residues. CDR3 loop: CASRTRRNTEAFF. The DNA of the CDR3 is TGTGCCAGTAGGACACGGAGGAACACTGAAGCTTTCTTT.

The J gene is TRBJ1-3, the V gene TRBV6-1; no reliable D call. In germline, CDR1 is MNHNS, CDR2 SASEGT. V was shortened by 7 bases and J by 3 bases, with 16 bases between the two germline ends. The CDR3 loop spans 15 amino acids. CDR3 in DNA: TGTGCCAGCAAACGAGCCGCTGGGGATGGAAACACCATATATTTT. Its translation: CASKRAAGDGNTIYF.

V usage is TRBV7-8 and J usage is TRBJ2-5, with D possibly matching TRBD1 (7 bases). Deletions cut 6 bases from V and 2 bases from J, with 13 bases between. Germline V CDR1 and CDR2: SGHVS, FQNEAQ. This CDR3 has 14 residues. CDR3 DNA: TGTGCCAGCAGGCGGGACAGAGCACAAGAGACCCAGTACTTC. It yields the protein CASRRDRAQETQYF.

This clone has only one observation. The rearrangement joins TRBV6-4 to TRBJ2-1; D may be TRBD1 (6 bases). This CDR3 region has 12 residues. Trimming removed 7 bases at V and 5 bases at J, with 9 bases between. Germline-derived CDR1 and CDR2 are MRHNA and SNTAGT. The CDR3 nucleotides read TGTGCCAGCATGGACAGACACAATGAGCAGTTCTTC. Translated, it gives CASMDRHNEQFF.

In this sample, this clone turned up once. The chain combines TRBV4-2 with TRBJ2-3; D might be TRBD2 (6 bases). The V end lost 0 bases, the J end lost 0 bases, and 19 bases lay between the germline ends. Germline V gene lookup returns CDR1 LGHNA and CDR2 YNFKEQ. The CDR3 loop spans 19 amino acids. The CDR3 reads CASSQEGWEASPSTDTQYF. As DNA, the CDR3 is TGTGCCAGCAGCCAAGAAGGGTGGGAGGCGTCTCCTAGCACAGATACGCAGTATTTT.

The CDR3 loop is CASSFDTYGYTF. The CDR3 nucleotides are TGCGCCAGCAGCTTTGACACCTACGGCTACACCTTC. The V call is TRBV5-1, the J call TRBJ1-2, with D uncertain. The CDR3 runs to 12 residues. Deletions cut 2 bases from V and 8 bases from J, with 10 bases between. From germline, CDR1 is SGHRS and CDR2 YFSETQ.

The chain carries TRBV19 and TRBJ2-7; 9 bases map to TRBD1. The V and J ends lost 5 bases and 3 bases, in that order; junction bases with no gene match: 8. Germline V gene sequence: CDR1 LNHDA, CDR2 SQIVND (reference sequence). The CDR3 consists of 15 residues. CDR3 in amino acids: CASSPPGTGSYEQYF. Written as DNA, the CDR3 is TGTGCCAGTAGTCCCCCCGGGACAGGGAGCTACGAGCAGTACTTC. The entire variable domain, with the rest obtained from reference TRBV19 and TRBJ2-7, is as follows: DGGITQSPKYLFRKEGQNVTLSCEQNLNHDAMYWYRQDPGQGLRLIYYSQIVNDFQKGDIAEGYSVSREKKESFPLTVTSAQKNPTAFYLCASSPPGTGSYEQYFGPGTRLTVT.

The rearrangement links TRBV2 to TRBJ2-7, with TRBD1 identical over 11 bases. V lost 4 bases, J lost 6 bases, and 8 bases stayed unmatched. Germline V gives CDR1 SNHLY, CDR2 FYNNEI. CDR3 size: 15 residues. CDR3 sequence: CASSVLGQGAGEQYF. DNA of the CDR3: TGTGCCAGCAGTGTCCTCGGACAGGGGGCCGGCGAGCAGTACTTC.

This clone was counted a single time. The genes are TRBV30 and TRBJ2-7, with 11 bases aligning to TRBD1. CDR1 and CDR2 (germline): GTSNPN, SVGIG (reference sequence). V shed 2 bases and J 3 bases; nucleotides not matched to a gene: 3. The CDR3 spans 14 residues. The CDR3 reads CAWSWTGGDYEQYF. The CDR3 bases are TGTGCCTGGAGTTGGACAGGGGGCGACTACGAGCAGTACTTC.

This sequence joins TRBV27 and TRBJ2-7, with D hard to call. Trimming removed 2 bases at V and 2 bases at J, with 13 bases between. This CDR3 is 15 amino acids long. Per germline, CDR1 MNHEY and CDR2 SMNVEV (reference sequence). In DNA form, the CDR3 reads TGTGCCAGCAGTTTAAATCCCCGGGCCACCTACGAGCAGTACTTC. It yields the protein CASSLNPRATYEQYF.

V gene TRBV6-5 combines with J gene TRBJ1-5, with a possible D match to TRBD1 (5 bases). The germline V gene has CDR1 MNHEY and CDR2 SVGAGI. V was shortened by 5 bases and J by 6 bases, with 14 bases between the two germline ends. The CDR3 contains 14 residues. DNA of the CDR3: TGTGCCAGCAGTCCGGGGCAGGGTAGTCAGCCCCAGCATTTT. Translation gives CASSPGQGSQPQHF.

This chain links TRBV5-1 with TRBJ2-2, with 12 nucleotides matching TRBD1. V shed 4 bases and J 10 bases; nucleotides not matched to a gene: 8. This CDR3 is 15 amino acids long. Per the germline V gene, CDR1 is SGHRS and CDR2 is YFSETQ. CDR3 sequence: CASSLGQGAREELFF. In DNA form, the CDR3 reads TGCGCCAGCAGCCTGGGACAGGGGGCGCGGGAGGAGCTGTTTTTT.

This sequence joins TRBV11-3 and TRBJ2-1; 8 positions agree with TRBD1. Losses at the gene ends were 2 bases for V and 7 bases for J; bases not matched to a gene: 7. The CDR3 runs to 15 residues. Looked up from germline, CDR1 is SGHNT and CDR2 is YENEEA. The CDR3 is CASSLNQGAQNEQFF. Here the CDR3 DNA reads TGTGCCAGCAGCTTAAACCAGGGGGCGCAAAATGAGCAGTTCTTC.